The 28 T cell receptor beta chains listed next were all sequenced from one sample in a study of blood T cell repertoires in COVID-19 (dated by TCRdb to between 2020 and 2021). The library was obtained by the immunoSEQ multiplex PCR assay. This is the immuneACCESS table as TCRdb keeps it, with only in-frame sequences that have V and J called. A part of the clones is gone; compared with another copy, unresolved V genes explain less than half, and the rest is unexplained. Within this sample are about 300,000 clones, with around 89% of them counted one time only. The top ten constitute 6.3% of the sample. Material for sequencing was peripheral blood. The source is a woman aged 45-65 years with COVID-19, enrolled during active disease.

The rearrangement joins TRBV19 to TRBJ1-2; D not resolved. Trimming removed 3 bases from V and 5 bases from J, with 10 bases in between. This CDR3 spans 13 amino acids. CDR1 LNHDA and CDR2 SQIVND come from the germline V gene (reference sequence). The CDR3 here is CASSISTGYGYTF. The CDR3 region has the DNA TGTGCCAGTAGTATCTCGACCGGGTATGGCTACACCTTC.

The chain carries TRBV2 and TRBJ2-1; D gene unclear. This CDR3 has 11 residues. The germline V and J ends were trimmed by 8 bases and 9 bases, with 11 bases remaining between them. The germline V gene has CDR1 SNHLY and CDR2 FYNNEI. DNA of the CDR3: TGTGCCAGCGTCTTCTATGGTGAGCAGTTCTTC. Translating it yields CASVFYGEQFF.

The chain recombines TRBV7-6 with TRBJ2-7; 11 bases are a match to TRBD2. This CDR3 is 14 amino acids long. The V and J ends lost 5 bases and 5 bases, in that order; junction bases with no gene match: 5. Germline-derived CDR1 and CDR2 are SGHVS and FNYEAQ. CDR3 sequence (DNA): TGTGCCAGCAGCCAGGGGACTAGCGGCCACGAGCAGTACTTC. It yields the protein CASSQGTSGHEQYF.

The V call is TRBV9, the J call TRBJ2-3; D is uncertain. V was cut by 5 bases and J by 1 base, with 11 bases left in between. From germline, CDR1 is SGDLS and CDR2 YYNGEE. The length of the CDR3 is 14 residues. The CDR3 region has the DNA TGTGCCAGCAGTTTTACTACCCGCACAGATACGCAGTATTTT. Its protein is CASSFTTRTDTQYF.

The chain combines TRBV7-2 with TRBJ2-5, with 9 bases fitting TRBD1. Germline V lookup: CDR1 SGHTA, CDR2 FQGNSA. The CDR3 consists of 14 residues. With V trimmed by 5 bases and J by 5 bases, 6 bases remained unmatched. The CDR3 DNA reads TGTGCCAGCAGCCAGGACAGGGGATGGGAGACCCAGTACTTC. Protein: CASSQDRGWETQYF.

This clone was counted once. V is TRBV7-9 and J is TRBJ1-1, with 8 positions matching TRBD1. CDR3 length: 14 residues. V lost 5 bases to trimming and J lost 0 bases; unmatched junction nucleotides: 2. The germline V gene encodes CDR1 SEHNR and CDR2 FQNEAQ (reference sequence). CDR3 region: CASSETGVNTEAFF. CDR3 DNA: TGTGCCAGCAGCGAGACAGGGGTGAACACTGAAGCTTTCTTT.

V usage is TRBV20-1 and J usage is TRBJ2-7; no reliable D call. Germline CDR1 and CDR2: DFQATT and SNEGSKA (reference sequence). This CDR3 contains 11 residues. V lost 0 bases and J lost 3, with 3 bases in between. The CDR3 region is CSARDVYEQYF. CDR3 bases: TGCAGTGCTAGAGACGTCTACGAGCAGTACTTC.

This chain links TRBV3-1 (or the pseudogene TRBV3-2) with TRBJ2-3, with 7 bases identical to TRBD2. This CDR3 contains 17 residues. CDR1 LGHDT and CDR2 YNNKEL come from the germline V gene (reference sequence). V gave up 1 base and J gave up 0 bases; unmatched junction bases: 7. The CDR3 spells CASSQVGSGASTDTQYF. The DNA of the CDR3 is TGTGCCAGCAGCCAAGTGGGGAGCGGGGCTAGCACAGATACGCAGTATTTT.

As DNA, the CDR3 is TGTGCCAGCAGCTTAAAATGGCAGGGGGCTAGGGAGACCCAGTACTTC. Amino acid sequence: CASSLKWQGARETQYF. The chain links TRBV11-2 to TRBJ2-5; 8 nucleotides match TRBD1. The CDR3 sequence is 16 residues long. The V segment lost 2 bases and the J segment 5 bases; nucleotides outside the gene matches: 10. Germline V gene lookup returns CDR1 SGHAT and CDR2 FQNNGV. Supplemented by reference TRBV11-2 and TRBJ2-5, the full variable domain reads EAGVAQSPRYKIIEKRQSVAFWCNPISGHATLYWYQQILGQGPKLLIQFQNNGVVDDSQLPKDRFSAERLKGVDSTLKIQPAKLEDSAVYLCASSLKWQGARETQYFGPGTRLLVL.

This clone appeared a single time. The rearrangement uses TRBV30 and TRBJ2-3, with 9 bases fitting TRBD1. The CDR3 spans 14 residues. The J segment lost 4 bases and the V segment lost 3 bases, leaving 5 bases of the junction unmatched. Per the germline V gene, CDR1 is GTSNPN and CDR2 is SVGIG (reference sequence). CDR3 nucleotides: TGTGCCTGGAGCAACAGGGGGCGATCAGATACGCAGTATTTT. This translates into CAWSNRGRSDTQYF.

The gene calls are TRBV9 and TRBJ1-2, with 7 bases that match TRBD1. This CDR3 has 11 residues. V lost 3 bases and J lost 9; bases outside the gene matches: 2. The V gene's germline CDR1 is SGDLS and CDR2 YYNGEE. The CDR3 DNA reads TGTGCCAGCAGCGGACAGGGTCGCTACACCTTC. It encodes CASSGQGRYTF.

This clone was detected many times. The genes are TRBV5-4 and TRBJ1-1, with D perhaps matching TRBD1 (5 bases). Germline assignment: CDR1 SGHNT and CDR2 YYREEE (reference sequence). Trimming shortened V by 0 bases and J by 1 base, and 10 bases separated the two germline ends. This CDR3 spans 15 amino acids. The CDR3 region is CASSLAGPENTEAFF. DNA of the CDR3: TGTGCCAGCAGCTTGGCAGGGCCCGAGAACACTGAAGCTTTCTTT.

The chain carries TRBV30 and TRBJ2-7; maybe TRBD2 (6 bases). The V gene's germline CDR1 is GTSNPN and CDR2 SVGIG (reference sequence). The CDR3 consists of 17 residues. Trimming left V 5 bases short and J 0 bases short, with 23 bases between. CDR3: CAWLPGLQYTSSYEQYF. Here the CDR3 DNA reads TGTGCCTGGTTACCGGGACTTCAATATACTAGCTCCTACGAGCAGTACTTC.

The chain recombines TRBV4-3 with TRBJ1-1; 7 nucleotides match TRBD1. This CDR3 comprises 17 residues. The germline CDR1 and CDR2 sequences are LGHNA and YSLEER. J was trimmed by 1 base and V by 4 bases; bases with no gene match: 12. This CDR3 reads CASSPEQGLQPNTEAFF. The CDR3 DNA follows: TGCGCCAGCAGCCCCGAACAGGGGCTACAACCGAACACTGAAGCTTTCTTT.

V is TRBV5-6 and J is TRBJ1-2; D call uncertain. Germline assignment: CDR1 SGHDT and CDR2 YYEEEE. This CDR3 is 13 amino acids long. V shed 4 bases and J shed 8 bases, with 15 bases lying between them. The CDR3 sequence: CASSLIGGGGYTF. DNA for the CDR3: TGTGCCAGCAGCCTGATAGGCGGCGGCGGCTACACCTTC.

The chain combines TRBV7-9 with TRBJ2-7, with D possibly TRBD1 on 6 matching bases. CDR1 is SEHNR, CDR2 FQNEAQ, per germline (reference sequence). This CDR3 is built from 15 residues. V shed 5 bases and J shed 7 bases, with 21 bases lying between them. The CDR3 reads CASSGGQRLRWEQYF. In DNA, the CDR3 is TGTGCCAGCAGCGGAGGACAGCGCCTTAGATGGGAGCAGTACTTC.

The chain joins TRBV18 to TRBJ2-7; TRBD2 matches at 7 bases. Per germline, CDR1 KGHSH and CDR2 LQKENI. The CDR3 runs to 14 residues. J gave up 0 bases and V 4 bases, and 3 bases lay outside the gene matches. CDR3 DNA: TGTGCCAGCTCACGGGCTAGCGGCTCCTACGAGCAGTACTTC. Amino acid sequence: CASSRASGSYEQYF.

The V call is TRBV6-5, the J call TRBJ2-5, with 7 bases lining up with TRBD1. Germline-derived CDR1 and CDR2 are MNHEY and SVGAGI. CDR3 length: 13 amino acids. Unmatched junction bases numbered 9, after V lost 9 bases and J lost 5 bases. The CDR3 sequence: CASSRGIAETQYF. In DNA form, the CDR3 reads TGTGCCAGTAGCAGGGGGATTGCGGAGACCCAGTACTTC.

The chain links TRBV6-2 or TRBV6-3 to TRBJ2-1; 10 nucleotides match TRBD2. CDR1 and CDR2 (germline): MNHEY, SVGEGT. With 5 bases clipped from V and 6 bases from J, the junction kept 4 bases outside the gene matches. The CDR3 spans 14 residues. In DNA, the CDR3 is TGTGCCAGCAGTGCTAGCGGGAGAAGCAATGAGCAGTTCTTC. It encodes CASSASGRSNEQFF.

J is TRBJ1-5 and V is TRBV7-9; no reliable D call. The CDR3 has 13 residues. Trimming left V 5 bases short and J 0 bases short, with 5 bases between. Per germline, CDR1 SEHNR and CDR2 FQNEAQ (reference sequence). The CDR3 protein is CASSPNSNQPQHF. CDR3 DNA: TGTGCCAGCAGCCCCAATAGCAATCAGCCCCAGCATTTT.

The gene calls are TRBV5-6 and TRBJ2-7; TRBD1 matches 9 bases. The germline CDR1 and CDR2 sequences are SGHDT and YYEEEE. J lost 1 base, V lost 4 bases, and 6 bases had no gene match. The CDR3 spans 15 residues. Here the CDR3 reads CASSPGQGMSYEQYF. The CDR3, as DNA: TGTGCCAGCAGCCCCGGACAGGGGATGTCCTACGAGCAGTACTTC.

J is TRBJ1-1 and V is TRBV5-5; 10 nucleotides match TRBD1. CDR3 length equals 14 residues. The V and J ends lost 2 bases and 11 bases, in that order; junction bases with no gene match: 9. Germline CDR1 is SGHKS and CDR2 is YYEKEE (reference sequence). The CDR3 DNA sequence: TGTGCCAGCAGCTTTATGGGGGGACAGGGGCTGGCTTTCTTT. It encodes CASSFMGGQGLAFF.

This clone occurred once. The chain joins TRBV25-1 to TRBJ1-6; possibly TRBD1 for D (5 bases). The CDR3 is 15 amino acids. V was trimmed by 3 bases and J by 1 base, leaving 7 bases between them. In germline, CDR1 is MGHDK, CDR2 SYGVNS. The chain's CDR3 is CASSDAGSYNSPLHF. The CDR3 DNA reads as TGTGCCAGCAGTGACGCAGGGTCCTATAATTCACCCCTCCACTTT. Together with reference TRBV25-1 and TRBJ1-6, the CDR3 gives the full variable domain: EADIYQTPRYLVIGTGKKITLECSQTMGHDKMYWYQQDPGMELHLIHYSYGVNSTEKGDLSSESTVSRIRTEHFPLTLESARPSHTSQYLCASSDAGSYNSPLHFGNGTRLTVT.

The gene calls are TRBV11-2 and TRBJ1-1; D gene unclear. There are 14 residues in the CDR3. V was shortened by 1 base and J by 1 base, with 7 bases between the two germline ends. Germline-derived CDR1 and CDR2 are SGHAT and FQNNGV. CDR3 region: CASSLVLPNTEAFF. The DNA for the CDR3 is TGTGCCAGCAGCTTAGTACTACCGAACACTGAAGCTTTCTTT.

Here the CDR3 DNA reads TGTGCCAGCAGTTTTACAGGGGGCGCTTGGTTGTCTTTCTTT. Protein sequence: CASSFTGGAWLSFF. The chain has TRBV28 and TRBJ1-1, with 9 bases matching TRBD1. Germline-derived CDR1 and CDR2 are MDHEN and SYDVKM. The V gene end was trimmed by 3 bases and the J gene end by 12 bases; junction bases not matched to a gene: 11. This CDR3 has 14 amino acids.

This chain uses TRBV27 with TRBJ2-1; 8 bases agree with TRBD2. Trimming at V came to 2 bases and at J to 6 bases, leaving 12 bases not matched to a gene. CDR3 size: 17 residues. The V gene's germline CDR1 is MNHEY and CDR2 SMNVEV (reference sequence). This CDR3 is CASSLQRELARLNEQFF. The DNA for the CDR3 is TGTGCCAGCAGTTTACAGCGGGAGTTAGCCCGGCTCAATGAGCAGTTCTTC.

The rearrangement joins TRBV27 to TRBJ2-4; 10 bases are shared with TRBD2. The V and J ends lost 2 bases and 3 bases, in that order; junction bases with no gene match: 4. Germline V CDR1 and CDR2: MNHEY, SMNVEV (reference sequence). CDR3 length: 16 amino acids. The DNA of the CDR3 is TGTGCCAGCAGTTTACTAGCGGGAGTCGACAAAAACATTCAGTACTTC. Amino acids: CASSLLAGVDKNIQYF.

The genes are TRBV30 and TRBJ1-5; 10 bases line up with TRBD1. The germline V gene encodes CDR1 GTSNPN and CDR2 SVGIG (reference sequence). The CDR3 totals 14 residues. Unmatched junction bases numbered 6, after V lost 2 bases and J lost 8 bases. CDR3 region: CAWSPGQGFEPQHF. DNA of the CDR3: TGTGCCTGGAGTCCGGGACAGGGGTTTGAGCCCCAGCATTTT.